This TCR beta chain was captured by sequencing in a study of Ad26.COV2.S vaccination and SARS-CoV-2 variants. A word on this clone: Its target is not known.

Measured with immunoSEQ multiplex PCR; TCRdb has only the in-frame clones, and not every one. The top ten hold roughly 3% of the sample, which has under 300,000 clones, roughly 87% seen once. This CDR3 region has 17 residues. Trimming took 1 base from V and 4 from J, leaving 14 bases between them. Germline assignment: CDR1 WNHNN and CDR2 SYGVQD (reference sequence). Sample treatment: roughly 19 received Ad26.COV2.S at low or high dose, single or two shots; roughly five received placebo; per-sample allocation not given. Sample collection was performed on day 63 after the first vaccine or placebo injection. Study results and limitations: Vaccine recipients posted higher spike-specific TCR breadth than their placebo counterparts.

The sample consisted of peripheral blood, taken in a trial of Ad26.COV2.S vaccine versus placebo. This clonotype was sampled from a person aged 18-60 years who received the Ad26.COV2.S COVID-19 vaccine or a placebo. J is TRBJ1-6 and V is TRBV10-1; perhaps TRBD1 as D (5 bases). CDR3 in DNA: TGCGCCAGCAGTGAGTTTGTCAGGGCGGCATATAATTCACCCCTCCACTTT. Encoded protein: CASSEFVRAAYNSPLHF.